These T cell receptor beta chains were read from a single sample in a study of blood T cell repertoires in COVID-19. Method: immunoSEQ multiplex PCR; TCRdb's copy keeps in-frame clones and lacks some. The sample comprises approximately 75,000 clones, 75% to 90% of which are singletons, and 0.55% to 0.75% rests with the top ten. Sequences were obtained from peripheral blood. The receptors were gathered from a man aged 55 to 69 with acute or convalescent COVID-19. Each CDR3 is given with its conserved first and last residue. A D gene is named only where the DNA matches it firmly. Some rows mark clone size as missing; the rest say once, few, many or name a class of expanded clone.

cdr3_length: 15
clone_size: NA
j_call: TRBJ1-4
v_call: TRBV3-1/TRBV3-2
d_call: TRBD1
cdr3_aa: CASSQQTGGVEKLFF
cdr3_nt: TGTGCCAGCAGCCAACAAACAGGGGGGGTTGAAAAACTGTTTTTT

cdr3_length: 18
clone_size: NA
j_call: TRBJ2-1
v_call: TRBV10-2
d_call: NA
cdr3_aa: CASTDRGFSGSSYNEQFF
cdr3_nt: TGCGCCAGCACTGACAGGGGGTTTAGCGGGAGTTCCTACAATGAGCAGTTCTTC

cdr3_length: 14
clone_size: NA
j_call: TRBJ1-4
v_call: TRBV5-1
d_call: NA
cdr3_aa: CASSRGRGNEKLFF
cdr3_nt: TGCGCCAGCAGCCGGGGCCGGGGGAATGAAAAACTGTTTTTT

cdr3_length: 19
clone_size: NA
j_call: TRBJ1-2
v_call: TRBV5-1
d_call: TRBD1
cdr3_aa: CASSPKFGTGARGVDGYTF
cdr3_nt: TGCGCCAGCAGCCCCAAATTTGGGACAGGTGCCAGGGGGGTCGATGGCTACACCTTC

cdr3_length: 19
clone_size: NA
j_call: TRBJ2-1
v_call: TRBV18
d_call: TRBD2
cdr3_aa: CASSPPYSSGARNLNEQFF
cdr3_nt: TGTGCCAGCTCACCACCGTATTCTAGCGGAGCAAGGAACCTCAATGAGCAGTTCTTC

cdr3_length: 13
clone_size: NA
j_call: TRBJ1-2
v_call: TRBV11-2
d_call: NA
cdr3_aa: CASSLDWTAGYTF
cdr3_nt: TGTGCCAGCAGCTTAGATTGGACAGCTGGCTACACCTTC

cdr3_length: 15
clone_size: NA
j_call: TRBJ2-7
v_call: TRBV5-1
d_call: TRBD2
cdr3_aa: CASSLSSSGSYEQYF
cdr3_nt: TGCGCCAGCAGCTTGAGCTCTAGCGGGTCCTACGAGCAGTACTTC

cdr3_length: 16
clone_size: NA
j_call: TRBJ1-2
v_call: TRBV11-2
d_call: NA
cdr3_aa: CASSPRGGPSVYGYTF
cdr3_nt: TGTGCCAGCAGCCCGCGGGGGGGGCCGTCTGTCTATGGCTACACCTTC

cdr3_length: 14
clone_size: NA
j_call: TRBJ2-3
v_call: TRBV11-1
d_call: NA
cdr3_aa: CASSLDGSADTQYF
cdr3_nt: TGTGCCAGCAGCTTAGACGGTTCCGCAGATACGCAGTATTTT

cdr3_length: 14
clone_size: NA
j_call: TRBJ2-3
v_call: TRBV7-3
d_call: NA
cdr3_aa: CASRADRSTDTQYF
cdr3_nt: TGTGCCAGCAGGGCCGACAGGAGCACAGATACGCAGTATTTT

cdr3_length: 13
clone_size: NA
j_call: TRBJ2-4
v_call: TRBV5-1
d_call: TRBD1
cdr3_aa: CASKPGGLNIQYF
cdr3_nt: TGCGCCAGCAAGCCAGGGGGTTTGAACATTCAGTACTTC

cdr3_length: 13
clone_size: NA
j_call: TRBJ2-3
v_call: TRBV24-1
d_call: NA
cdr3_aa: CATSAGDTDTQYF
cdr3_nt: TGTGCCACCAGTGCAGGGGACACAGATACGCAGTATTTT

cdr3_length: 15
clone_size: NA
j_call: TRBJ1-6
v_call: TRBV19
d_call: NA
cdr3_aa: CASSMVRGSRSPLHF
cdr3_nt: TGTGCCAGTAGTATGGTCAGGGGAAGTCGTTCACCCCTCCACTTT

cdr3_length: 15
clone_size: NA
j_call: TRBJ1-6
v_call: TRBV5-1
d_call: TRBD1
cdr3_aa: CASSWTGQHNSPLHF
cdr3_nt: TGCGCCAGCAGCTGGACGGGACAGCATAATTCACCCCTCCACTTT

cdr3_length: 14
clone_size: few
j_call: TRBJ1-1
v_call: TRBV30
d_call: NA
cdr3_aa: CAWTVPGLNTEAFF
cdr3_nt: TGTGCCTGGACTGTCCCAGGCTTGAACACTGAAGCTTTCTTT

cdr3_length: 16
clone_size: NA
j_call: TRBJ1-5
v_call: TRBV10-3
d_call: NA
cdr3_aa: CAISESKVRVGQPQHF
cdr3_nt: TGTGCCATCAGTGAGTCGAAGGTCAGGGTGGGTCAGCCCCAGCATTTT

cdr3_length: 16
clone_size: few
j_call: TRBJ1-2
v_call: TRBV5-6
d_call: TRBD1
cdr3_aa: CASSWTGGQANYGYTF
cdr3_nt: TGTGCCAGCAGCTGGACAGGGGGCCAAGCTAACTATGGCTACACCTTC

cdr3_length: 15
clone_size: NA
j_call: TRBJ2-7
v_call: TRBV19
d_call: TRBD1
cdr3_aa: CASSDWTGGDHEQYF
cdr3_nt: TGTGCCAGTAGTGACTGGACAGGGGGCGACCACGAGCAGTACTTC

cdr3_length: 12
clone_size: NA
j_call: TRBJ2-7
v_call: TRBV29-1
d_call: NA
cdr3_aa: CSVSTGRYEQYF
cdr3_nt: TGCAGCGTTTCGACAGGGAGGTACGAGCAGTACTTC